This T cell receptor beta chain emerged from a study of human T cells and chemical hapten exposure. In the study overall: On approximately 2 cm by approximately 2 cm of upper inner arm skin, sensitization was performed with 2% DPC. Women made up most patients, who had alopecia areata, totalis or universalis.

The time point is: pre-sensitization, week 0. Treatment in this sample: therapeutic diphenylcyclopropenone sensitization with weekly scalp DPC. In its sample, this clonotype was seen a few times. CDR1 is LGHDT and CDR2 is YNNKEL in the germline V gene (reference sequence). Trimming cost V 1 base and J 1 base; bases outside gene matches: 5. This CDR3 region has 17 residues. TCRdb used MiXCR to reprocess the RACE reads, holding one entry per CDR3 protein. The sample shows about 270,000 distinct CDR3 sequences, around 7% of them seen only once. J is TRBJ2-1 and V is TRBV3-1; TRBD2 matches at 9 bases. This sample comprised whole blood, obtained in connection with sensitization to the hapten diphenylcyclopropenone (DPC). The source is a man younger than 35 with alopecia areata. Some clones in this sample may be carry-over from other donors' samples. The CDR3 region is CASSQVQRGASYNEQFF. In DNA, the CDR3 is TGTGCCAGCAGCCAAGTCCAGCGGGGGGCATCCTACAATGAGCAGTTCTTC.